These T cell receptor beta chains were read from a single sample in a study of blood T cell repertoires in COVID-19. TCRdb's table, derived via immunoSEQ multiplex PCR, lists solely in-frame clones and lacks some. Of some 160,000 clones listed, roughly 79% are singletons. The sequencing sample was made of peripheral blood. The receptors were sampled from a man in his fifties with active or convalescent COVID-19. Both conserved end residues are part of each CDR3. D genes are given only for firm matches. Where a row states a size, it is once, few, many or the class of an expanded clone; other rows omit it.

clone_size j_call d_call v_call cdr3_nt cdr3_aa
many TRBJ2-7 . TRBV19 TGTGCCAGTAGTCCCTGGGTCGGGGGCGAGCAGTACTTC CASSPWVGGEQYF
. TRBJ1-2 TRBD1 TRBV7-2 TGTGCCAGCAGCCCATCCGGGACAGGGTACTATGGCTACACCTTC CASSPSGTGYYGYTF
. TRBJ2-7 . TRBV7-6 TGTGCCAGCAGCTTACAGGGGGGCGAGCAGTACTTC CASSLQGGEQYF
. TRBJ2-7 TRBD1 TRBV5-1 TGCGCCAGCAGCTTGGGACAGGGGAAGGGTTTCGAGCAGTACTTC CASSLGQGKGFEQYF
few TRBJ1-3 TRBD1 TRBV7-3 TGTGCCAGCAGCCCCCTGGGACAGGGCTCTGGAAACACCATATATTTT CASSPLGQGSGNTIYF
. TRBJ2-7 . TRBV4-2 TGTGCCAGCAGCCAAGTTTCAGCCTCCACTAGCTCCTACGAGCAGTACTTC CASSQVSASTSSYEQYF
. TRBJ2-7 TRBD2 TRBV6-5 TGTGCCAGCAGCCCGCTAGCGGGAGACTACGAGCAGTACTTC CASSPLAGDYEQYF
once TRBJ2-1 TRBD2 TRBV6-4 TGTGCCAGCAGTATCGGACTAGCGGGAGGGGATGAGCAGTTCTTC CASSIGLAGGDEQFF
. TRBJ2-2 TRBD1 TRBV11-2 TGTGCCAGCAGCTTAGTAACAGGGGGCGGGAACACCGGGGAGCTGTTTTTT CASSLVTGGGNTGELFF
. TRBJ1-4 . TRBV5-6 TGTGCCAGCAGCTTGGCCGCAGGGCAGAAGAAACTGTTTTTT CASSLAAGQKKLFF
. TRBJ2-7 TRBD1 TRBV27 TGTGCCAGCAGCCCGACAGGGTGGGGCTACGAGCAGTACTTC CASSPTGWGYEQYF
. TRBJ1-2 . TRBV4-2 TGTGCCAGCAGCCTTTCAGGGGTTTCCTATGGCTACACCTTC CASSLSGVSYGYTF
once TRBJ2-7 . TRBV29-1 TGCAGCGTTCAAGGAGAGGGTACGTACGAGCAGTACTTC CSVQGEGTYEQYF
. TRBJ2-7 TRBD2 TRBV3-1/TRBV3-2 TGTGCCAGCTCCTCCCGGGGAGGGTACGAGCAGTACTTC CASSSRGGYEQYF
few TRBJ1-1 . TRBV5-1 TGCGCCAGCAGCCTACCGACAGGAGACACTGAAGCTTTCTTT CASSLPTGDTEAFF
. TRBJ2-7 . TRBV14 TGTGCCAGCATCACACTAGGCGGACAGCGCTCCCCGATAAGCTCCTACGAGCAGTACTTC CASITLGGQRSPISSYEQYF
. TRBJ2-3 TRBD1 TRBV3-1/TRBV3-2 TGTGCCAGCAGCCAAGGCGCACAGGGGGCTTCCACAGATACGCAGTATTTT CASSQGAQGASTDTQYF
. TRBJ2-5 TRBD2 TRBV7-9 TGTGCCAGCACCCTAACCCATAGCGGGCCATTACGGGGGACCCAGTACTTC CASTLTHSGPLRGTQYF
. TRBJ2-7 TRBD1 TRBV7-2 TGTGCCAGCAGCTTAGGTAACAGGGGATACGAGCAGTACTTC CASSLGNRGYEQYF
few TRBJ1-1 . TRBV27 TGTGCCAGCAGTTTACAGGGAATTACCACTGAAGCTTTCTTT CASSLQGITTEAFF
. TRBJ1-6 TRBD1 TRBV6-5 TGTGCCAGCAGAGGGACAGGGACTAATTCACCCCTCCACTTT CASRGTGTNSPLHF
. TRBJ2-7 TRBD1 TRBV6-5 TGTGCCAGCGCCTATGGAAGGGGGCGCACCTACGAGCAGTACTTC CASAYGRGRTYEQYF
. TRBJ1-1 . TRBV6-4 TGTGCCAGCAGCAACCGGGGTTCTGAAGCTTTCTTT CASSNRGSEAFF